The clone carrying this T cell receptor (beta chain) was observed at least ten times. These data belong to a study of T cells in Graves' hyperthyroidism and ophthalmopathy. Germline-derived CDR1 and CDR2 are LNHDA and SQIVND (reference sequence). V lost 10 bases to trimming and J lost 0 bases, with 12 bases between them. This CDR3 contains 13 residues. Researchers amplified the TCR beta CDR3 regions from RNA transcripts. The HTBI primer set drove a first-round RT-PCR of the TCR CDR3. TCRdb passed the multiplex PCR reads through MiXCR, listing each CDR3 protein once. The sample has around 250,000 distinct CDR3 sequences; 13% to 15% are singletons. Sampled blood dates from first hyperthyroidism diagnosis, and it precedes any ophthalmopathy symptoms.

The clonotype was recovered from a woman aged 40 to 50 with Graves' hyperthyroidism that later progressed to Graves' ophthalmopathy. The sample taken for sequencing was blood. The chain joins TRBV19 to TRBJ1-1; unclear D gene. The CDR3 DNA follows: TGTGCCACCCGGAGAGGATTGAACACTGAAGCTTTCTTT. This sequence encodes CATRRGLNTEAFF.